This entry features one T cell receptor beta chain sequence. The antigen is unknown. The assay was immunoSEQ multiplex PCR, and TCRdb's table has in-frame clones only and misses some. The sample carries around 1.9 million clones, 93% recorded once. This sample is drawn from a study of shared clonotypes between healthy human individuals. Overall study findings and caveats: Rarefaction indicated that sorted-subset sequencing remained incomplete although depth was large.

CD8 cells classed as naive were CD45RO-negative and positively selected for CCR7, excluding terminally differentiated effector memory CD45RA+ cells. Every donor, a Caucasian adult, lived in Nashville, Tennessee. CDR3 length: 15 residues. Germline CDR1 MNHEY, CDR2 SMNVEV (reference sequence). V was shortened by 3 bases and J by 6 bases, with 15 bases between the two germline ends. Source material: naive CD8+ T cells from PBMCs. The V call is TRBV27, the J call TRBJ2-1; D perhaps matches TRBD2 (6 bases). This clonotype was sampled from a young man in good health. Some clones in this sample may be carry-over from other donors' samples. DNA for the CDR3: TGTGCCAGCAGTTTTTTTTCTAGCGTTATCAATGAGCAGTTCTTC. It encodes CASSFFSSVINEQFF.